The present TCR beta chain was sequenced within a study of cytomegalovirus exposure and HLA in healthy donors. PCR involved 60 Vbeta and 13 Jbeta primers. The protocol was immunoSEQ multiplex PCR, while the TCRdb copy is restricted to in-frame clones and leaves out a portion. The table lists approximately 110,000 clones. CDR3 size: 14 residues. V lost 5 bases and J lost 2; bases outside the gene matches: 5. CDR1 is MNHEY, CDR2 SVGAGI, per germline. This TCR came from a man aged 35 to 55 in good health and CMV-seronegative. The rearrangement uses TRBV6-5 and TRBJ1-2; 7 nucleotides agree with TRBD1. Sequenced: PBMCs. The CDR3 DNA reads as TGTGCCAGCAGTACTACGGGACAGAACTATGGCTACACCTTC. Protein sequence: CASSTTGQNYGYTF.